This entry is about one T cell receptor beta chain. Amplification started from genomic DNA. The TCR beta CDR3 region was amplified using 30 forward and 13 reverse primers. One entry per CDR3 protein results from TCRdb running MiXCR on the multiplex PCR reads. Of 250,000 to 300,000 distinct CDR3 sequences listed, 45% to 60% were seen once; the top ten hold roughly 15%. This sample was taken from a study of type 1 and type 2 diabetes patients. Looked up from germline, CDR1 is GTSNPN and CDR2 is SVGIG (reference sequence). This CDR3 comprises 13 residues. The V gene lost 2 bases and the J gene lost 4 bases, with 9 bases spanning the gap.

Sequenced: peripheral blood mononuclear cells (PBMCs). The source is a man between 18 and 35 years old with type 2 diabetes. This chain links TRBV30 with TRBJ2-1; D may be TRBD1 or TRBD2 (5 bases each). The CDR3 DNA reads TGTGCCTGGAGTCCCTGGGGGTACAATGAGCAGTTCTTC. Its translation: CAWSPWGYNEQFF.